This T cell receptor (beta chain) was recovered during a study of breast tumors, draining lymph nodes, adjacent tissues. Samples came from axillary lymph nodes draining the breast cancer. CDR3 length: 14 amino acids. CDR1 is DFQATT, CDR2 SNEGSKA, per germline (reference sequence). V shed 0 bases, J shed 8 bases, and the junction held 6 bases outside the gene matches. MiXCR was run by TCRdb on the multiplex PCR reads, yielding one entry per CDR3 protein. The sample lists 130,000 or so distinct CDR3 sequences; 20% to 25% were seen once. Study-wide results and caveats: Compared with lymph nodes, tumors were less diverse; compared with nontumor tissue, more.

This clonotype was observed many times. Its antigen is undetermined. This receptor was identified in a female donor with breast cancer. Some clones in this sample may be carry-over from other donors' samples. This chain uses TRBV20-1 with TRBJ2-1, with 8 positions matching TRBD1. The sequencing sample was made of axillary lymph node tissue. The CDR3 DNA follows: TGCAGTGCTAGAGATGTGCAGGGGGCAGATGAGCAGTTCTTC. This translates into CSARDVQGADEQFF.